The 20 T cell receptor beta chains below come from one sample, sequenced in a study of T cell clusters in autoimmune cytopenias. Some 39,000 genome equivalents of blood DNA were amplified for TRB. TRB rearrangements were amplified by touch-down multiplex PCR with mixed TRB-A/B primers. TCRdb reprocessed the multiplex PCR reads and keeps a single row for each CDR3 protein, giving no DNA. This repertoire includes approximately 11,000 distinct CDR3 sequences. This same sample was also part of a study on T cell repertoires in aging, cancer and after chemotherapy.

Material: peripheral blood. These receptors all come from a human donor in good health.

This clonotype is medium-sized by frequency. CDR3 region: CSVKRSGGIYEQYF. The J gene is TRBJ2-7, the V gene TRBV29-1; absent DNA, TCRdb's TRBD1 call cannot be checked. CDR3 length equals 14 residues. The germline V gene has CDR1 SQVTM and CDR2 ANQGSEA.

CDR3 region: CASSSSGGATDTQYF. The V gene is TRBV27, the J gene TRBJ2-3; TCRdb gives TRBD2 as the D gene, but with no DNA this cannot be confirmed. In germline, CDR1 is MNHEY, CDR2 SMNVEV (reference sequence). The CDR3 length is 15 residues.

By frequency, this clonotype is medium-sized. The chain has TRBV6-6 and TRBJ1-6; TCRdb gives TRBD1 as the D gene, but with no DNA this cannot be confirmed. The CDR3 consists of 15 residues. Per the germline V gene, CDR1 is MNHNY and CDR2 is SVGAGI (reference sequence). The CDR3 spells CASSQDRGYNSPLHF.

The genes are TRBV6-1 and TRBJ1-5. Per germline, CDR1 MNHNS and CDR2 SASEGT. This CDR3 contains 17 residues. The CDR3 spells CASSEKAGRLSNQPQHF.

The gene calls are TRBV20-1 and TRBJ2-5; TCRdb indicates TRBD1, and absent DNA this call remains unverified. The germline V gene has CDR1 DFQATT and CDR2 SNEGSKA (reference sequence). The CDR3 is made up of 14 amino acids. The CDR3 sequence is CSAKSGGTGETQYF.

This clonotype is medium-sized (0.01 to 0.1%) by frequency. This rearrangement joins TRBV6-5 to TRBJ2-1; TCRdb's D call of TRBD2 is untestable without DNA. The V gene's germline CDR1 is MNHEY and CDR2 SVGAGI. This CDR3 comprises 16 residues. The CDR3 protein is CASSYYSEGHHNEQFF.

CDR3 amino acids: CASSLDGASGGEQFF. The rearrangement joins TRBV7-7 to TRBJ2-1; TCRdb names TRBD2, which stays unverified in the absence of DNA. The CDR3 has 15 residues. Germline values: CDR1 SSHAT, CDR2 FNYEAQ (reference sequence).

The gene calls are TRBV11-2 and TRBJ2-1; the D call from TCRdb, TRBD2, cannot be confirmed without DNA. CDR1 is SGHAT and CDR2 is FQNNGV in the germline V gene. The CDR3 sequence is 15 residues long. The CDR3 is CASSRLAGYYNEQFF.

The gene calls are TRBV6-1 and TRBJ2-2; TCRdb outputs TRBD2, but without DNA this stays unchecked. The CDR3 has 18 residues. Germline CDR1 MNHNS, CDR2 SASEGT. The CDR3: CASSERWRLAGGTGELFF.

The chain is built from TRBV4-1 and TRBJ1-6; the D call from TCRdb, TRBD1, cannot be confirmed without DNA. Germline CDR1 and CDR2: MGHRA and YSYEKL. The CDR3 sequence is 14 residues long. The CDR3 protein is CASSHEDRESPLHF.

V and J are TRBV27 and TRBJ2-7; TCRdb returns TRBD2, unconfirmable since there is no DNA. The CDR3 is 16 residues long. The V gene's germline CDR1 is MNHEY and CDR2 SMNVEV (reference sequence). The CDR3 is CASSPSTSGGPYEQYF.

This clonotype is deemed medium-sized by its frequency. The rearrangement links TRBV6-2 or TRBV6-3 to TRBJ2-7; the D call of TRBD2 rests on TCRdb alone, since no DNA is present to check it. CDR1 and CDR2 from the germline V gene are MNHEY and SVGEGT. This CDR3 contains 14 residues. The CDR3 here is CASSYGTSGYEQYF.

Its frequency marks this clonotype as medium-sized. This chain links TRBV6-5 with TRBJ2-5. CDR1 is MNHEY and CDR2 is SVGAGI in the germline V gene. The CDR3 contains 13 residues. The CDR3 protein is CASASTVKGTQYF.

The V call is TRBV20-1, the J call TRBJ1-2; TCRdb reports TRBD1, a call that lacks DNA to check it against. CDR1 and CDR2 from the germline V gene are DFQATT and SNEGSKA (reference sequence). The CDR3 spans 16 residues. The CDR3 reads CSARSGTGFLNRGYTF.

This CDR3 is CASSLLALNQQFF. The rearrangement joins TRBV5-4 to TRBJ2-1; TCRdb picks TRBD2, but there is no DNA to check that call. Germline-derived CDR1 and CDR2 are SGHNT and YYREEE (reference sequence). CDR3 length equals 13 residues.

The V call is TRBV7-3, the J call TRBJ2-2; TCRdb returns TRBD1, unconfirmable since there is no DNA. This CDR3 has 17 residues. The germline CDR1 and CDR2 sequences are SGHTA and FQGTGA. This CDR3 is CASSSTTRGGNTGELFF.

This clonotype is called medium-sized (0.01 to 0.1%) based on its frequency. This rearrangement joins TRBV20-1 to TRBJ1-2; TCRdb picks TRBD1, but there is no DNA to check that call. In germline, CDR1 is DFQATT, CDR2 SNEGSKA (reference sequence). The CDR3 consists of 12 residues. The CDR3 is CSANGQGDFNTF.

This clonotype is classed as medium-sized by frequency. The chain joins TRBV20-1 to TRBJ2-2; the TCRdb call, TRBD1, lacks DNA for checking. The CDR3 runs 13 residues. CDR1 is DFQATT and CDR2 is SNEGSKA in the germline V gene (reference sequence). CDR3 sequence reads: CSASPSGTGELFF.

The V gene is TRBV7-2, the J gene TRBJ2-7; the D gene TCRdb calls, TRBD2, cannot be checked with no DNA. There are 13 residues in the CDR3. The germline gives CDR1 SGHTA, CDR2 FQGNSA. The CDR3 loop is CASSSAGEYEQYF. Supplemented by reference TRBV7-2 and TRBJ2-7, the full variable domain reads GAGVSQSPSNKVTEKGKDVELRCDPISGHTALYWYRQSLGQGLEFLIYFQGNSAPDKSGLPSDRFSAERTGGSVSTLTIQRTQQEDSAVYLCASSSAGEYEQYFGPGTRLTVT.

This chain connects TRBV4-3 to TRBJ2-2; TCRdb gives TRBD1 as the D gene, but with no DNA this cannot be confirmed. The CDR3 consists of 18 residues. Looked up from germline, CDR1 is LGHNA and CDR2 is YSLEER. The CDR3 protein is CASSQDPLRTGATGELFF.